This TCR beta chain was found in a study of CD8 T cells in Susac syndrome. Germline CDR1 MDHEN, CDR2 SYDVKM. The CDR3 extends over 15 amino acids. V trimming: 3 bases; J trimming: 6 bases; junction bases outside the gene matches: 4. cDNA came from roughly 0.53 to 1 ug RNA primed by random hexamers. MiXCR was run by TCRdb on the immunoSEQ multiplex PCR reads, yielding one entry per CDR3 protein. The sample lists 71,000 or so distinct CDR3 sequences, roughly 93% seen once, with about 0.14% in the top ten. The clonotype comes from a human donor with Susac syndrome. Sequencing used CD4+ T cells from PBMCs. The V gene is TRBV28, the J gene TRBJ2-5; 13 positions agree with TRBD2. CDR3 loop: CASSFGTSGAQTQYF. CDR3 in DNA: TGTGCCAGCAGTTTCGGGACTAGCGGGGCCCAGACCCAGTACTTC.